Listed here are 26 T cell receptor beta chains from one sample, sequenced in a study of PD-L1 blockade in urothelial cancer. Method: immunoSEQ multiplex PCR; TCRdb's copy keeps in-frame clones and lacks some. Of roughly 67,000 clones in the sample, approximately 86% were seen once. Time point here: pretreatment peripheral blood. The input for sequencing was PBMCs, taken around atezolizumab (anti-PD-L1) treatment. The receptors here all came from a man between 60 and 70 years old with urothelial cancer.

The chain uses TRBV19 and TRBJ1-5; the D gene is possibly TRBD1 (6 bases). Germline V gives CDR1 LNHDA, CDR2 SQIVND (reference sequence). The CDR3 sequence is 14 residues long. Trimming took off 0 bases at V and 5 bases at J, with 8 bases between the two ends. The CDR3 protein is CASSIDTGYQPQHF. In nucleotides, the CDR3 is TGTGCCAGTAGTATAGACACAGGGTATCAGCCCCAGCATTTT.

The chain links TRBV18 to TRBJ2-7; 8 bases map to TRBD1. J lost 3 bases, V lost 3 bases, and 4 bases had no gene match. The CDR3 is made up of 14 amino acids. The V gene's germline CDR1 is KGHSH and CDR2 LQKENI. The CDR3 sequence is CASSPGQGIYEQYF. The CDR3 nucleotides read TGTGCCAGCTCACCCGGACAGGGCATCTACGAGCAGTACTTC.

V is TRBV4-3 and J is TRBJ2-5, with D hard to call. This CDR3 has 15 amino acids. CDR1 is LGHNA and CDR2 is YSLEER in the germline V gene. V was trimmed by 0 bases and J by 5 bases, leaving 13 bases between them. The DNA for the CDR3 is TGCGCCAGCAGCCAAGATGTTAATAGCCAGGAGACCCAGTACTTC. Protein sequence: CASSQDVNSQETQYF.

The chain is built from TRBV6-5 and TRBJ2-1, with TRBD1 identical over 10 bases. Germline V CDR1 and CDR2: MNHEY, SVGAGI. The CDR3 runs 15 residues. V gave up 6 bases and J gave up 4 bases; unmatched junction bases: 6. CDR3 amino acids: CASRIDRGPYNEQFF. The CDR3 coding sequence is TGTGCCAGCAGAATCGACAGGGGGCCTTACAATGAGCAGTTCTTC.

The chain is built from TRBV4-1 and TRBJ2-1; 10 bases fit TRBD2. The CDR3 length is 16 residues. From germline, CDR1 is MGHRA and CDR2 YSYEKL. V shed 0 bases and J 10 bases; nucleotides not matched to a gene: 9. CDR3 residues: CASSQDQRGGLREQFF. As DNA, the CDR3 is TGCGCCAGCAGCCAAGATCAGCGGGGGGGCTTACGGGAGCAGTTCTTC.

The chain carries TRBV6-5 and TRBJ1-1; 8 positions match TRBD1. Germline-derived CDR1 and CDR2 are MNHEY and SVGAGI. The V segment lost 6 bases and the J segment 0 bases; nucleotides outside the gene matches: 6. The CDR3 totals 15 residues. The CDR3 sequence: CASRLTGGLNTEAFF. The DNA of the CDR3 is TGTGCCAGCAGACTAACAGGGGGATTGAACACTGAAGCTTTCTTT.

The rearrangement uses TRBV15 and TRBJ1-3; no clear D. Trimming stripped 1 base from V and 0 bases from J, with 13 bases between. The CDR3 loop spans 17 amino acids. CDR1 is LNHNV, CDR2 YYDKDF, per germline (reference sequence). The CDR3 here is CATSRGGGSNSGNTIYF. In nucleotides, the CDR3 is TGTGCCACCAGCAGAGGTGGAGGGAGTAACTCTGGAAACACCATATATTTT.

The rearrangement uses TRBV7-2 and TRBJ1-3; D unresolved. Trimming pared 7 bases from V and 4 bases from J, leaving 17 bases between. Per germline, CDR1 SGHTA and CDR2 FQGNSA. The CDR3 consists of 15 residues. The CDR3 reads CASTIVLASGNTIYF. The CDR3, as DNA: TGTGCCAGCACCATTGTCCTGGCCTCGGGAAACACCATATATTTT.

As to this clone: Other DNA sequences within the sample encode an identical CDR3. V is TRBV7-6 and J is TRBJ1-2, with D possibly being TRBD1 (6 bases). Germline assignment: CDR1 SGHVS and CDR2 FNYEAQ. CDR3 length: 12 amino acids. Trimming removed 6 bases at V and 7 bases at J, with 12 bases between. The CDR3 is CASSPGAGGYTF. The DNA of the CDR3 is TGTGCCAGCAGTCCAGGGGCGGGTGGCTACACCTTC.

This clone was observed a few times. This chain's CDR3 is CASIPDRGVGELFF. CDR3 DNA: TGTGCCAGCATCCCCGACAGGGGAGTCGGGGAGCTGTTTTTT. The chain uses TRBV6-1 and TRBJ2-2, with TRBD1 identical over 8 bases. V was pared by 7 bases and J by 7 bases, with 8 bases of the junction left unmatched. This CDR3 region has 14 residues. The germline V gene has CDR1 MNHNS and CDR2 SASEGT.

This clone occurred once. V gene TRBV28 combines with J gene TRBJ2-7; 7 positions match TRBD1. The V gene's germline CDR1 is MDHEN and CDR2 SYDVKM. Trimming cost V 4 bases and J 1 base; bases outside gene matches: 4. This CDR3 has 14 residues. In DNA, the CDR3 is TGTGCCAGCAGTTCGCCGGGACAGTCCTACGAGCAGTACTTC. It yields the protein CASSSPGQSYEQYF. Full variable domain (rest looked up from reference TRBV28 and TRBJ2-7): DVKVTQSSRYLVKRTGEKVFLECVQDMDHENMFWYRQDPGLGLRLIYFSYDVKMKEKGDIPEGYSVSREKKERFSLILESASTNQTSMYLCASSSPGQSYEQYFGPGTRLTVT.

The chain employs TRBV5-6 and TRBJ1-5, with D possibly matching TRBD1 (6 bases). The CDR3 totals 15 residues. The V gene lost 0 bases and the J gene lost 2 bases, with 9 bases spanning the gap. CDR1 and CDR2 (germline): SGHDT, YYEEEE. As DNA, the CDR3 is TGTGCCAGCAGCTTGGGGGCAGGGGGCAATCAGCCCCAGCATTTT. Protein sequence: CASSLGAGGNQPQHF. The full variable domain, rest sourced from reference TRBV5-6 and TRBJ1-5, is DAGVTQSPTHLIKTRGQQVTLRCSPKSGHDTVSWYQQALGQGPQFIFQYYEEEERQRGNFPDRFSGHQFPNYSSELNVNALLLGDSALYLCASSLGAGGNQPQHFGDGTRLSIL.

The CDR3 spells CASSLWGQGASGANVLTF. CDR3 in DNA: TGTGCCAGCAGCTTATGGGGACAGGGGGCGTCTGGGGCCAACGTCCTGACTTTC. The gene calls are TRBV7-2 and TRBJ2-6, with 12 bases fitting TRBD1. Looked up from germline, CDR1 is SGHTA and CDR2 is FQGNSA. The CDR3 is made up of 18 amino acids. J lost 1 base, V lost 2 bases, and 3 bases had no gene match.

The chain's CDR3 is CASTLGGLTEAFF. CDR3 nucleotide sequence: TGTGCCAGCACCCTGGGGGGTCTCACTGAAGCTTTCTTT. The V and J genes are TRBV11-3 and TRBJ1-1; a possible D gene is TRBD1 (5 bases). Germline V CDR1 and CDR2: SGHNT, YENEEA. The CDR3 contains 13 residues. V shed 7 bases and J shed 4 bases, with 13 bases lying between them. Combining the CDR3 with reference TRBV11-3 and TRBJ1-1 gives the whole variable domain EAGVVQSPRYKIIEKKQPVAFWCNPISGHNTLYWYLQNLGQGPELLIRYENEEAVDDSQLPKDRFSAERLKGVDSTLKIQPAELGDSAVYLCASTLGGLTEAFFGQGTRLTVV.

V gene TRBV6-5 combines with J gene TRBJ2-1; 10 nucleotides agree with TRBD2. The CDR3 has 15 residues. The ends lost 5 bases at V and 9 bases at J; junction bases unmatched: 10. Germline CDR1 and CDR2: MNHEY and SVGAGI. CDR3 region: CASSILAGAVGEQFF. In nucleotides, the CDR3 is TGTGCCAGCAGTATCCTAGCGGGGGCCGTCGGTGAGCAGTTCTTC.

The genes are TRBV28 and TRBJ1-2, with 12 bases that match TRBD1. This CDR3 is 16 amino acids long. Germline V gene sequence: CDR1 MDHEN, CDR2 SYDVKM. V dropped 5 bases and J dropped 3; count of bases not matched to a gene: 7. The CDR3 sequence is CASSKGQGARHYGYTF. In DNA form, the CDR3 reads TGTGCCAGCAGTAAGGGACAGGGGGCGCGGCACTATGGCTACACCTTC.

The CDR3 bases are TGCGCCAGCAGCGACGACAGGGGGGACGTTACCGGGGAGCTGTTTTTT. This encodes CASSDDRGDVTGELFF. This chain joins TRBV10-1 and TRBJ2-2, with TRBD1 identical over 9 bases. J lost 5 bases, V lost 6 bases, and 10 bases had no gene match. CDR1 and CDR2 from the germline V gene are WNHNN and SYGVQD (reference sequence). The length of the CDR3 is 16 residues.

This rearrangement joins TRBV19 to TRBJ1-2, with a possible D match to TRBD1 (6 bases). The V gene lost 4 bases and the J gene lost 4 bases, with 22 bases spanning the gap. This CDR3 contains 17 residues. Germline CDR1 LNHDA, CDR2 SQIVND (reference sequence). CDR3 sequence: CASSSKSGTQIFYGYTF. Written as DNA, the CDR3 is TGTGCCAGTAGTAGCAAATCCGGGACACAGATCTTCTATGGCTACACCTTC.

The chain links TRBV14 to TRBJ2-5, with unresolved D. This CDR3 spans 17 amino acids. Germline CDR1 reads SGHDN; CDR2 reads FVKESK. Deletions cut 0 bases from V and 0 bases from J, with 14 bases between. The CDR3 loop is CASSQDWFAANQETQYF. The DNA for the CDR3 is TGTGCCAGCAGCCAAGATTGGTTTGCGGCTAACCAAGAGACCCAGTACTTC.

The gene calls are TRBV27 and TRBJ2-7; TRBD2 agrees at 7 bases. Germline trimming cut 0 bases from V and 9 bases from J; bases unmatched to any gene: 14. This CDR3 has 16 amino acids. Germline lookup yields CDR1 MNHEY and CDR2 SMNVEV (reference sequence). CDR3 DNA sequence: TGTGCCAGCAGTTTATCCCTCGGGAGGCAGGCCTTAGGGCAGTACTTC. Translated: CASSLSLGRQALGQYF.

A single count supports this clone. This rearrangement joins TRBV9 to TRBJ2-3; the match to TRBD2 covers 13 bases. This CDR3 region has 16 residues. Germline lookup yields CDR1 SGDLS and CDR2 YYNGEE. V trimming: 2 bases; J trimming: 7 bases; junction bases outside the gene matches: 7. The CDR3 coding sequence is TGTGCCAGCAGCGTTTCACTAGCGGGGGGGCCGAATACGCAGTATTTT. Translation: CASSVSLAGGPNTQYF.

The chain carries TRBV30 and TRBJ1-5; D remains ambiguous. This CDR3 has 15 amino acids. Germline V gene sequence: CDR1 GTSNPN, CDR2 SVGIG (reference sequence). Deletions cut 0 bases from V and 0 bases from J, with 9 bases between. CDR3: CAWSVLGGSNQPQHF. The CDR3 coding sequence is TGTGCCTGGAGTGTACTCGGCGGTAGCAATCAGCCCCAGCATTTT. Variable domain in full (rest from reference TRBV30 and TRBJ1-5): SQTIHQWPATLVQPVGSPLSLECTVEGTSNPNLYWYRQAAGRGLQLLFYSVGIGQISSEVPQNLSASRPQDRQFILSSKKLLLSDSGFYLCAWSVLGGSNQPQHFGDGTRLSIL.

The count of this clone is one. The gene calls are TRBV28 and TRBJ2-1; possibly TRBD2 for D (6 bases). This CDR3 is 15 amino acids long. V lost 3 bases, J lost 1 base, and 10 bases lay in between. The germline CDR1 and CDR2 sequences are MDHEN and SYDVKM. CDR3 nucleotide sequence: TGTGCCAGCAGTTTGACTAGTTTTTCCTACAATGAGCAGTTCTTC. This encodes CASSLTSFSYNEQFF.

The genes are TRBV6-5 and TRBJ1-2, with a tentative D call TRBD1 (5 bases). Germline V gene sequence: CDR1 MNHEY, CDR2 SVGAGI. Between the trimmed V and J ends, which lost 2 bases and 3 bases, there was a span of 16 bases. The CDR3 is made up of 16 amino acids. CDR3 amino acids: CASSYKGAGQYYGYTF. CDR3 DNA: TGTGCCAGCAGTTACAAAGGGGCTGGGCAGTACTATGGCTACACCTTC.

The chain carries TRBV11-2 and TRBJ2-7; tentative D call: TRBD1 (6 bases). Germline CDR1 is SGHAT and CDR2 is FQNNGV. CDR3 length: 15 residues. Trimming removed 7 bases at V and 3 bases at J, with 19 bases between. CDR3 amino acids: CASKPIQGTLYEQYF. The CDR3 DNA reads TGTGCCAGCAAGCCAATACAGGGAACTCTCTACGAGCAGTACTTC.

This clone occurred once. The V call is TRBV6-5, the J call TRBJ1-1; 9 bases align to TRBD1. The CDR3 has 14 amino acids. V gave up 2 bases and J gave up 5 bases; unmatched junction bases: 3. Germline CDR1 is MNHEY and CDR2 is SVGAGI. CDR3 sequence (DNA): TGTGCCAGCAGTTACGGACAGGGGACGACTGAAGCTTTCTTT. This sequence encodes CASSYGQGTTEAFF.